Presented here are 10 T cell receptor beta chains from one specimen sequenced in a study of PD-L1 blockade in urothelial cancer. The time point is: peripheral blood 6 weeks after treatment start. The assay was immunoSEQ multiplex PCR, and TCRdb's table has in-frame clones only and misses some. Altogether about 45,000 clones are present, 82% being singletons, with the ten largest covering roughly 13%. The starting material was PBMCs, obtained around atezolizumab (anti-PD-L1) treatment. The receptor set was obtained from a man between 60 and 70 years old with urothelial cancer.

This clone was detected once. The DNA of the CDR3 is TGTGCCAGCTCACCGACAGGGAGCTCTGGAAACACCATATATTTT. This sequence encodes CASSPTGSSGNTIYF. The gene calls are TRBV18 and TRBJ1-3, with 7 bases aligning to TRBD1. V lost 3 bases and J lost 0; bases outside the gene matches: 2. There are 15 residues in the CDR3. The germline V gene has CDR1 KGHSH and CDR2 LQKENI.

The chain carries TRBV7-2 and TRBJ2-4; tentative D call: TRBD2 (5 bases). The CDR3 totals 14 residues. V was shortened by 10 bases and J by 0 bases, with 13 bases between the two germline ends. Germline V gives CDR1 SGHTA, CDR2 FQGNSA. The CDR3 DNA reads TGTGCCACCCGAGAGGAGGCAGCCAAAAACATTCAGTACTTC. This codes for CATREEAAKNIQYF.

The V gene is TRBV2, the J gene TRBJ2-5, with TRBD2 identical over 7 bases. The V gene's germline CDR1 is SNHLY and CDR2 FYNNEI. The CDR3 extends over 13 amino acids. J gave up 0 bases and V 8 bases, and 3 bases lay outside the gene matches. In DNA, the CDR3 is TGTGCCAGCGGGGGAGGGCACCAAGAGACCCAGTACTTC. It specifies CASGGGHQETQYF.

This clone was found once. The rearrangement joins TRBV4-3 to TRBJ2-1, with TRBD2 identical over 9 bases. CDR3 length: 13 residues. In germline, CDR1 is LGHNA, CDR2 YSLEER. The J segment lost 16 bases and the V segment lost 1 base, leaving 8 bases of the junction unmatched. In DNA, the CDR3 is TGCGCCAGCAGCCAAGGGGGGACTAGCCCGCAATTCTTC. Its protein is CASSQGGTSPQFF.

This clone appeared a single time. V and J are TRBV7-2 and TRBJ1-1; D is possibly TRBD1 (5 bases). The CDR3 contains 19 residues. Looked up from germline, CDR1 is SGHTA and CDR2 is FQGNSA. The V end was cut by 1 base, the J end by 5 bases, with 26 bases between. The CDR3 is CASSLESTRREGRRTEAFF. The CDR3 region has the DNA TGTGCCAGCAGCTTAGAATCTACGCGTCGGGAGGGGAGAAGAACTGAAGCTTTCTTT.

The chain recombines TRBV6-4 with TRBJ2-7; D might be TRBD2 (6 bases). Germline CDR1 reads MRHNA; CDR2 reads SNTAGT. This CDR3 spans 13 amino acids. Between the trimmed V and J ends, which lost 0 bases and 10 bases, there was a span of 13 bases. The CDR3 spells CASSDSARTIQYF. The CDR3 DNA follows: TGTGCCAGCAGTGACTCAGCCAGGACTATTCAGTACTTC.

This clone was observed a handful of times. The chain recombines TRBV27 with TRBJ1-2, with 9 bases identical to TRBD1. J was trimmed by 3 bases and V by 5 bases; bases with no gene match: 10. The germline gives CDR1 MNHEY, CDR2 SMNVEV (reference sequence). This CDR3 has 16 amino acids. In nucleotides, the CDR3 is TGTGCCAGCAGTGCGGGCGGGGACAGGGCCTACTATGGCTACACCTTC. Protein sequence: CASSAGGDRAYYGYTF.

This clone was counted between two and nine times. The CDR3 region is CASSPRVGGSYEQYF. The CDR3 DNA sequence: TGTGCCAGCAGCCCAAGAGTGGGGGGTTCCTACGAGCAGTACTTC. This chain links TRBV7-2 with TRBJ2-7, with D possibly TRBD2 on 6 matching bases. Germline V CDR1 and CDR2: SGHTA, FQGNSA. V lost 5 bases to trimming and J lost 1 base, with 15 bases between them. The CDR3 is made up of 15 amino acids.

The chain joins TRBV6-1 to TRBJ2-7; 12 bases agree with TRBD1. With 7 bases clipped from V and 5 bases from J, the junction kept 9 bases outside the gene matches. Germline V gene sequence: CDR1 MNHNS, CDR2 SASEGT. This CDR3 has 15 amino acids. The CDR3 sequence is CASNLRDRGRHEQYF. CDR3 DNA: TGTGCCAGCAACCTCCGGGACAGGGGGCGACACGAGCAGTACTTC.

The chain carries TRBV28 and TRBJ2-7, with 8 nucleotides matching TRBD1. The germline gives CDR1 MDHEN, CDR2 SYDVKM. V trimming: 5 bases; J trimming: 3 bases; junction bases outside the gene matches: 9. The CDR3 loop spans 15 amino acids. CDR3 amino acids: CASSQSGGNLYEQYF. CDR3 DNA sequence: TGTGCCAGCAGTCAGTCAGGGGGCAATCTCTACGAGCAGTACTTC.